The rows below give T cell receptor beta chains drawn from one sample of a study of T cell repertoires in cytomegalovirus infection. Which antigens these TCRs recognize remains unknown. TCRdb passed the reads through MiXCR, listing each CDR3 protein once. The sample consists of 450,000 to 650,000 distinct CDR3 sequences, around 40% of them appearing once. Sample: cultured PBMCs, taken from culture after CMV antigen stimulation. These receptors were collected from a human donor in good health (CMV status not recorded). Some clones in this sample may be carry-over from other donors' samples. Both conserved end residues are part of each CDR3. D genes are given only for firm matches. The size field is filled for only some rows; it gives once, few, many or a size class.

j_call clone_size d_call v_call cdr3_nt cdr3_aa
TRBJ2-1 - TRBD2 TRBV20-1 TGCAGTGCTAGAGTCGGGACTAGCGGGAGGGGCTACAATGAGCAGTTCTTC CSARVGTSGRGYNEQFF
TRBJ2-3 few TRBD2 TRBV12-3/TRBV12-4 TGTGCCAGCAGGGGAGCGGGGGGGCCGACAGATACGCAGTATTTT CASRGAGGPTDTQYF
TRBJ2-1 - TRBD2 TRBV12-3/TRBV12-4 TGTGCCAGCACCTTGGGCGGGGGGGCGTCCGAGCAGTTCTTC CASTLGGGASEQFF
TRBJ2-7 - TRBD2 TRBV6-2/TRBV6-3 TGTGCCAGCAGACGGCTAGCGGTCGATTACGAGCAGTACTTC CASRRLAVDYEQYF
TRBJ1-1 - - TRBV19 TGTGCCAGTAGTATATTTGTGAACACTGAAGCTTTCTTT CASSIFVNTEAFF
TRBJ2-3 - TRBD2 TRBV11-2 TGTGCCAGCAGCTTCGGGACTAGCGGGGCAGATACGCAGTATTTT CASSFGTSGADTQYF
TRBJ2-2 - - TRBV11-2 TGTGCCAGCAGCTTAACGGCGGGACCAGCTTTGGGGCTGTTTTTT CASSLTAGPALGLFF
TRBJ2-7 few TRBD2 TRBV7-2 TGTGCCAGCAGCCCTCGGGGGGGTAGCGGGAGACGCGTACCCTACGAGCAGTACTTC CASSPRGGSGRRVPYEQYF
TRBJ2-1 once - TRBV5-1 TGCGCCAGCAGTTCCCCGTCGTTCAATGAGCAGTTCTTC CASSSPSFNEQFF
TRBJ2-5 - - TRBV18 TGTGCCAGCTCAACTCCCAACAGACAAGAGACCCAGTACTTC CASSTPNRQETQYF
TRBJ1-6 few - TRBV7-6 TGTGCCAGCAGCACCCGGACAGATAATTCACCCCTCCACTTT CASSTRTDNSPLHF
TRBJ2-1 few - TRBV4-1 TGCGCCAGCAGCCATCCCCGAAGGAAGGCTACGAGAGAAAACAATGAGCAGTTCTTC CASSHPRRKATRENNEQFF
TRBJ1-5 many - TRBV7-2 TGTGCCAGCAGCTTAGAGCCGGGGTTCGGTCAGCCCCAGCATTTT CASSLEPGFGQPQHF
TRBJ2-3 - TRBD1 TRBV28 TGTGCCAGCAGTCCGGGGACAGGGGTAGATACGCAGTATTTT CASSPGTGVDTQYF
TRBJ2-5 few - TRBV7-6 TGTGCCAGCAGCTTAAGTATAACCCAAGAGACCCAGTACTTC CASSLSITQETQYF